This TCR beta chain was recovered during a study of blood T cell repertoires in COVID-19. Overall study: From the United States, Italy and Spain came samples of acute and convalescent COVID-19. T cells, B-cell-depleted T cells, or PBMCs provided the cDNA or gDNA that served as material.

Original methodology: It was from reference gene primer amplification that nucleated cell counts were estimated. Data came from immunoSEQ multiplex PCR; TCRdb stores just in-frame clones and leaves some out. V and J calls and clone size are as listed in that table; D and trimming were resolved from the DNA. The sample lists some 17,000 clones, roughly nine tenths occurring once. The germline V gene has CDR1 LNHDA and CDR2 SQIVND (reference sequence). The CDR3 has 14 residues. V lost 4 bases, J lost 7 bases, and 14 bases lay in between. The rearrangement joins TRBV19 to TRBJ1-3, with no clear D. The sequenced sample was peripheral blood. The sequence derives from a man aged 60 to 75 with active COVID-19. This CDR3 reads CASSNGGFRNTIYF. The CDR3 DNA reads as TGTGCCAGTAGTAACGGTGGATTCAGGAACACCATATATTTT.